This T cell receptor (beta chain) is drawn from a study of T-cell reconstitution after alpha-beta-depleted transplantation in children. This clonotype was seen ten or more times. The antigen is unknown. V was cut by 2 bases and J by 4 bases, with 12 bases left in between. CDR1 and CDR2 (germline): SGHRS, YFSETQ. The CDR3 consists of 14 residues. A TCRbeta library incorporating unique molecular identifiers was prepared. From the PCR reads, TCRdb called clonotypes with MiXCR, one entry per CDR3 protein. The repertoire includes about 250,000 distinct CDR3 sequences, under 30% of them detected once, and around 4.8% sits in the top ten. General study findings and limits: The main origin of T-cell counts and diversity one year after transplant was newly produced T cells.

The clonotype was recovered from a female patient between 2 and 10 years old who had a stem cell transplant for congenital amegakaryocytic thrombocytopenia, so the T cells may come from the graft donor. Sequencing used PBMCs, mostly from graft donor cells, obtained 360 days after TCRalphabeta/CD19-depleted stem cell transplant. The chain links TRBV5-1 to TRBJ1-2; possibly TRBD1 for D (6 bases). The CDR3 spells CASSFQDRSYGYTF. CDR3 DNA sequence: TGCGCCAGCAGCTTCCAAGACAGGAGCTATGGCTACACCTTC.